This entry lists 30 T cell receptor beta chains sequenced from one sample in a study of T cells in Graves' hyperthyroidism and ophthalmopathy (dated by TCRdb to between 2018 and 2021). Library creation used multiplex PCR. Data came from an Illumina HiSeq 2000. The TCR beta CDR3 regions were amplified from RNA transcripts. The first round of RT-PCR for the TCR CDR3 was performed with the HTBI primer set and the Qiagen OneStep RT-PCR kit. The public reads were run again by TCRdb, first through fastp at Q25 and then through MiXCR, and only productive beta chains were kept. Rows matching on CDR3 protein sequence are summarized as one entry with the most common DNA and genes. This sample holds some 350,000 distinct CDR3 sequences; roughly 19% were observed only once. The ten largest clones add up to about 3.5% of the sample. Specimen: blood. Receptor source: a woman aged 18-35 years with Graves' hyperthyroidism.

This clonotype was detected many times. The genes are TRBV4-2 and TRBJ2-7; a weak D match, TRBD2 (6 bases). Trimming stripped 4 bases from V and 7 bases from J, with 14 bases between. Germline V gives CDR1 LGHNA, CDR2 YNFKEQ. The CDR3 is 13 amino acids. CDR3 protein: CASSPGLLGEQYF. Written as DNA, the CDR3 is TGTGCCAGCAGCCCGGGACTCCTTGGGGAGCAGTACTTC.

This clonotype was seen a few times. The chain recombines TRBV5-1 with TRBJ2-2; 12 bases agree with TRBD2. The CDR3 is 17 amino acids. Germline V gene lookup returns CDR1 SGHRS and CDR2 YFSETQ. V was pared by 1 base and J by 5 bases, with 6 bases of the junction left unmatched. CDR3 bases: TGCGCCAGCAGCTTGCCTAGCGGGGGGGCCTGGACCGGGGAGCTGTTTTTT. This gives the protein CASSLPSGGAWTGELFF. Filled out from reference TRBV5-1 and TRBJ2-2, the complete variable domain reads KAGVTQTPRYLIKTRGQQVTLSCSPISGHRSVSWYQQTPGQGLQFLFEYFSETQRNKGNFPGRFSGRQFSNSRSEMNVSTLELGDSALYLCASSLPSGGAWTGELFFGEGSRLTVL.

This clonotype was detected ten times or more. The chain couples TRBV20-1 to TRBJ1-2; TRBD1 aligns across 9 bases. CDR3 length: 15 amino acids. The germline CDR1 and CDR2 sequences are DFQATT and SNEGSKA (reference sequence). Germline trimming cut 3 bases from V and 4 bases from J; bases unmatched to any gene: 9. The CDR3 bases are TGCAGTGCTAGGCAGGGGACAGGGCATCGCTATGGCTACACCTTC. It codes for CSARQGTGHRYGYTF.

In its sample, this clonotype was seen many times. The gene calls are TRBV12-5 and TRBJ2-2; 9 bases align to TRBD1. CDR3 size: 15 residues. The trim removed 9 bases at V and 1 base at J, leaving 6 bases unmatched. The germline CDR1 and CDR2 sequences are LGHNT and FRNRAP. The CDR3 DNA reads TGTGCTAGGTCTTGGGACAGGGAGAACACCGGGGAGCTGTTTTTT. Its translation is CARSWDRENTGELFF. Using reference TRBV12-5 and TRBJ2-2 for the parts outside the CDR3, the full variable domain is DARVTQTPRHKVTEMGQEVTMRCQPILGHNTVFWYRQTMMQGLELLAYFRNRAPLDDSGMPKDRFSAEMPDATLATLKIQPSEPRDSAVYFCARSWDRENTGELFFGEGSRLTVL.

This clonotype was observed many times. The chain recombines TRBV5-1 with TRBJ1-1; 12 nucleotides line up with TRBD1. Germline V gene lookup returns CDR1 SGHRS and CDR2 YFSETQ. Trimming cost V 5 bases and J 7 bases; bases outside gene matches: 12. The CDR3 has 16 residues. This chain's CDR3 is CASRAGTGGSKNEAFF. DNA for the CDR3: TGCGCCAGCAGGGCCGGGACAGGGGGCTCGAAAAATGAAGCTTTCTTT.

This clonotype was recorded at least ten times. The CDR3 is CASNLRVDSPIRETQYF. The CDR3 DNA sequence: TGTGCCAGCAACCTCAGGGTTGACAGTCCCATCCGGGAGACCCAGTACTTC. This chain uses TRBV6-5 with TRBJ2-5; possible D gene TRBD1, 5 bases. Trimming shortened V by 7 bases and J by 5 bases, and 26 bases separated the two germline ends. The CDR3 spans 17 residues. Germline V gene sequence: CDR1 MNHEY, CDR2 SVGAGI.

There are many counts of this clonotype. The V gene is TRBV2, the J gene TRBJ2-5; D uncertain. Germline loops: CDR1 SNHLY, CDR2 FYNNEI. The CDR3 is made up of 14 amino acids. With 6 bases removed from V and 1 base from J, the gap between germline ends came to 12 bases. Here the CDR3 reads CASSILRIQETQYF. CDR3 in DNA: TGTGCCAGCAGCATCCTCCGGATCCAAGAGACCCAGTACTTC.

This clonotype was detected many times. The DNA for the CDR3 is TGTGCCAGCACCGTCGATACTAACTATGGCTACACCTTC. Amino acids: CASTVDTNYGYTF. V is TRBV2 and J is TRBJ1-2, with D uncertain. V gave up 7 bases and J gave up 0 bases, with 9 bases separating them. This CDR3 region has 13 residues. The germline V gene has CDR1 SNHLY and CDR2 FYNNEI. The complete variable domain, with remaining parts taken from reference TRBV2 and TRBJ1-2, reads EPEVTQTPSHQVTQMGQEVILRCVPISNHLYFYWYRQILGQKVEFLVSFYNNEISEKSEIFDDQFSVERPDGSNFTLKIRSTKLEDSAMYFCASTVDTNYGYTFGSGTRLTVV.

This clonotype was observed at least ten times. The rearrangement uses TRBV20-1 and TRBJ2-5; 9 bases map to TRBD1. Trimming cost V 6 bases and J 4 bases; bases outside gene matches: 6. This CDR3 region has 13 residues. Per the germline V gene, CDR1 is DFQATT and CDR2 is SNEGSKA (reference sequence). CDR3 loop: CSATTGGRETQYF. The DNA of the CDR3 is TGCAGTGCGACAACAGGGGGCAGAGAGACCCAGTACTTC.

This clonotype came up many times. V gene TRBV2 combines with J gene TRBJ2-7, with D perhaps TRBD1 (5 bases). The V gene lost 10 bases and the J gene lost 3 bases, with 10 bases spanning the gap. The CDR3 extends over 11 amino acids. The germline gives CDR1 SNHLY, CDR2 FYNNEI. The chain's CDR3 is CATDRGYEQYF. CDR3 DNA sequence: TGTGCCACCGACAGAGGCTACGAGCAGTACTTC.

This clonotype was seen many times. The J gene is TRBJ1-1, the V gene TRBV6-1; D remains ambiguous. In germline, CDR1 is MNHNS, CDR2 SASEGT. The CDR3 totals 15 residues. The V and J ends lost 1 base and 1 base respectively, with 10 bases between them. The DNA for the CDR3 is TGTGCCAGCAGTGAAGATCTTTATTGGAACACTGAAGCTTTCTTT. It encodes CASSEDLYWNTEAFF.

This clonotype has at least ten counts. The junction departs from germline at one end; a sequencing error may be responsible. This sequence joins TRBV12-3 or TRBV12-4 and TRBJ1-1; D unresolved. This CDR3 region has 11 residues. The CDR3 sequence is CASSSRSARRF. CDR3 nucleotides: TGTGCCAGCAGTTCCAGGTCCGCCCGAAGATTT.

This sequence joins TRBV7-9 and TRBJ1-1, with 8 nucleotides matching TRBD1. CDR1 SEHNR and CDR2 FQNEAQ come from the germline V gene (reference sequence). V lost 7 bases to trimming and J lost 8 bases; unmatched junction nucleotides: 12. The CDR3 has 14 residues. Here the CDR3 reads CASTLTGVGSEAFF. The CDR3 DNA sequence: TGTGCCAGCACCCTGACAGGGGTGGGTTCGGAAGCTTTCTTT. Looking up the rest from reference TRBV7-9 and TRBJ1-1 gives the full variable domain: DTGVSQNPRHKITKRGQNVTFRCDPISEHNRLYWYRQTLGQGPEFLTYFQNEAQLEKSRLLSDRFSAERPKGSFSTLEIQRTEQGDSAMYLCASTLTGVGSEAFFGQGTRLTVV.

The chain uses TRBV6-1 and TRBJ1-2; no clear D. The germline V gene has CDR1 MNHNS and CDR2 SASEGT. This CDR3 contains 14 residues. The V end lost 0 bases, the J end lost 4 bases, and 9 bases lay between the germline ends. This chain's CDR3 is CASSEAVLSYGYTF. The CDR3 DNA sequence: TGTGCCAGCAGTGAAGCCGTCTTAAGCTATGGCTACACCTTC.

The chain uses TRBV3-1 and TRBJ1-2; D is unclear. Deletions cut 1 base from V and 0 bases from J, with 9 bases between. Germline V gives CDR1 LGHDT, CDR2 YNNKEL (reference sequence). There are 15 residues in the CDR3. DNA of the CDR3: TGTGCCAGCAGCCAAGCGTTGGCGGCTAACTATGGCTACACCTTC. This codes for CASSQALAANYGYTF.

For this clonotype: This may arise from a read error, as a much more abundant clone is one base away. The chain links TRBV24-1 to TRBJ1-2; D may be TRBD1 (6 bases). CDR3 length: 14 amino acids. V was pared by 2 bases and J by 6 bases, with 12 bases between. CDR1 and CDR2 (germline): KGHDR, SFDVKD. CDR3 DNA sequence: TGTGCCACCAGTGATTGGTTGGAGGGGGATGGCTACACCTTC. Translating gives CATSDWLEGDGYTF.

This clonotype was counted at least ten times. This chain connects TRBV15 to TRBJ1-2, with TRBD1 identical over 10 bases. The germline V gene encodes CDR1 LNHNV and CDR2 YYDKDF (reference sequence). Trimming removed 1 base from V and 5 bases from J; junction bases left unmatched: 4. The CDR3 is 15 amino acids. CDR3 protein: CATSRAGQGGYGYTF. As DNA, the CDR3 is TGTGCCACCAGCAGAGCCGGACAGGGGGGATATGGCTACACCTTC.

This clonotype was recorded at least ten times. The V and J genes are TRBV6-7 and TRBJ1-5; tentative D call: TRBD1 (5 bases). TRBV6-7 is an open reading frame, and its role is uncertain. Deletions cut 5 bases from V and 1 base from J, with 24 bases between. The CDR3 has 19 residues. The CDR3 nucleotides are TGTGCCAGCAGTCTACCTCCCCGCAGGGTCAAGGGAAGCAATCAGCCCCAGCATTTT. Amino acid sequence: CASSLPPRRVKGSNQPQHF.

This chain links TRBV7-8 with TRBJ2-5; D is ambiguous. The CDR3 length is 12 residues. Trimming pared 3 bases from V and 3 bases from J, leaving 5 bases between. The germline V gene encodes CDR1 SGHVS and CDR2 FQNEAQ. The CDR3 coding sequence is TGTGCCAGCAGCTTGATAAAAGAGACCCAGTACTTC. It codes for CASSLIKETQYF.

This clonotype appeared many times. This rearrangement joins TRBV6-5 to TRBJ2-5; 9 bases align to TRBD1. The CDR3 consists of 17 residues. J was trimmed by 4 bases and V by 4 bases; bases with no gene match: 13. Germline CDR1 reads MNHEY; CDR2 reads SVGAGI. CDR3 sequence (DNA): TGTGCCAGCAGTTCTATTTCCGCCGGGACAGGGAGAGAGACCCAGTACTTC. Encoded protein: CASSSISAGTGRETQYF.

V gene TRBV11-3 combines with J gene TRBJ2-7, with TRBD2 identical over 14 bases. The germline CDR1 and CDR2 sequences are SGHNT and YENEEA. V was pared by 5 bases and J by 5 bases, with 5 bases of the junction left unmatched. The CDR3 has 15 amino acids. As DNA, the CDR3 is TGTGCCAGCAGCCCGGGACTAGCGGGAGTGAACGAGCAGTACTTC. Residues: CASSPGLAGVNEQYF. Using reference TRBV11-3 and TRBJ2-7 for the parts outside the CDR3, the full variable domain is EAGVVQSPRYKIIEKKQPVAFWCNPISGHNTLYWYLQNLGQGPELLIRYENEEAVDDSQLPKDRFSAERLKGVDSTLKIQPAELGDSAVYLCASSPGLAGVNEQYFGPGTRLTVT.

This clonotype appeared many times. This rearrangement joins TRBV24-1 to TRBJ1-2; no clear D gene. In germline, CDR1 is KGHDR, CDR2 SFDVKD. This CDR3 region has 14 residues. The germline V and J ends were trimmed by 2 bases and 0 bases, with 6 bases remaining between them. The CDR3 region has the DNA TGTGCCACCAGTGATTCCGGACCTAACTATGGCTACACCTTC. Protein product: CATSDSGPNYGYTF.

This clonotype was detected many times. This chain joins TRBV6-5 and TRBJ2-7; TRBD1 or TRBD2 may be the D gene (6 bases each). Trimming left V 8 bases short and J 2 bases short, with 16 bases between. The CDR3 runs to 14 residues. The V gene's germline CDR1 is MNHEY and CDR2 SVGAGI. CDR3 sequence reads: CASVVGRGPYEQYF. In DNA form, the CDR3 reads TGTGCCAGCGTTGTGGGACGGGGGCCCTACGAGCAGTACTTC.

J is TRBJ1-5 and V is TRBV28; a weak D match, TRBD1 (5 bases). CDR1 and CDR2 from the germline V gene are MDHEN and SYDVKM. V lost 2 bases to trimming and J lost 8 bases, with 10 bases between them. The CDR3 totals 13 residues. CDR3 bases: TGTGCCAGCAGTTTACCGGGGCCTAAGCCCCAGCATTTT. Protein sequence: CASSLPGPKPQHF.

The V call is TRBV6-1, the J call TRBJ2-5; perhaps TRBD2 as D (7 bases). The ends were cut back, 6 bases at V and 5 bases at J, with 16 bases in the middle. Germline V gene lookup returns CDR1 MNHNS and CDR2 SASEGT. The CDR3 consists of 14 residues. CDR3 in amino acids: CASSPPGGLETQYF. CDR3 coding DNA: TGTGCCAGCAGCCCACCCGGGGGGCTGGAGACCCAGTACTTC.

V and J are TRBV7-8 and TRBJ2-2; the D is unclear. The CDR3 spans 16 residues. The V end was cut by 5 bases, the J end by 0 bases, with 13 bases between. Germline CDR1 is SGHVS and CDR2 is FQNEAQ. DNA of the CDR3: TGTGCCAGCAGCCCCCGGCGGACCGCGAACACCGGGGAGCTGTTTTTT. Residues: CASSPRRTANTGELFF. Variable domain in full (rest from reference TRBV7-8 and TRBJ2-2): GAGVSQSPRYKVAKRGQDVALRCDPISGHVSLFWYQQALGQGPEFLTYFQNEAQLDKSGLPSDRFFAERPEGSVSTLKIQRTQQEDSAVYLCASSPRRTANTGELFFGEGSRLTVL.

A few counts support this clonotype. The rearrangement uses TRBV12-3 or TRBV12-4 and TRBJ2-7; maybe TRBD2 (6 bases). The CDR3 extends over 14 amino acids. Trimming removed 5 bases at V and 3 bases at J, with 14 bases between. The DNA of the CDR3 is TGTGCCAGCAGTCAAACCCGGGGGAGCTACGAGCAGTACTTC. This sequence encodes CASSQTRGSYEQYF.

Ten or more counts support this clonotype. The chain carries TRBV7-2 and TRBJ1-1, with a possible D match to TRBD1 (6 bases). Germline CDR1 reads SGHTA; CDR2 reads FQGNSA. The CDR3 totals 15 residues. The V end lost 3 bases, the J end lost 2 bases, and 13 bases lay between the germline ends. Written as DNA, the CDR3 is TGTGCCAGCAGCTTCCAGGGGACGGGTAACACTGAAGCTTTCTTT. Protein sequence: CASSFQGTGNTEAFF.

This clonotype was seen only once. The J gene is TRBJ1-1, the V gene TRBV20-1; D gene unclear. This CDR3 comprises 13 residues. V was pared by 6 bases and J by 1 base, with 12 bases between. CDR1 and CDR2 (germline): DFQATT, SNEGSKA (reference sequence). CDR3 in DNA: TGCAGTGCCCGGACGGATTCGAACACTGAAGCTTTCTTT. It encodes CSARTDSNTEAFF.

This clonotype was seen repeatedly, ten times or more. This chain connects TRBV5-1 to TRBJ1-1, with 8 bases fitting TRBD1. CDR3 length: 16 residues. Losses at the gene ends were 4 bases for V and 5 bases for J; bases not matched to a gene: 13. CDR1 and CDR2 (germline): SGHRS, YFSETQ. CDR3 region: CASSTAGGLMRTEAFF. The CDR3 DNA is TGCGCCAGCAGCACAGCAGGGGGCTTGATGAGAACTGAAGCTTTCTTT.